The 6 T cell receptor beta chains below come from one sample, sequenced in a study of glioma-infiltrating T cells after dendritic cell vaccination. TCRdb's copy holds only in-frame clones and misses some; the assay was immunoSEQ multiplex PCR. The sample consists of about 92,000 clones, about nine tenths of them appearing once. Sequenced here: blood, sampled before dendritic cell vaccination. All receptors come from a human donor with glioblastoma.

This chain connects TRBV5-1 to TRBJ2-5; D remains unclear. Trimming shortened V by 6 bases and J by 1 base, and 4 bases separated the two germline ends. The CDR3 is 11 residues long. Per the germline V gene, CDR1 is SGHRS and CDR2 is YFSETQ. CDR3 sequence (DNA): TGCGCCAGCACCTCCCAAGAGACCCAGTACTTC. Protein: CASTSQETQYF. The variable domain in full, completed from reference TRBV5-1 and TRBJ2-5, reads KAGVTQTPRYLIKTRGQQVTLSCSPISGHRSVSWYQQTPGQGLQFLFEYFSETQRNKGNFPGRFSGRQFSNSRSEMNVSTLELGDSALYLCASTSQETQYFGPGTRLLVL.

This sequence joins TRBV5-4 and TRBJ2-3; 7 bases are a match to TRBD2. This CDR3 contains 13 residues. J was trimmed by 6 bases and V by 4 bases; bases with no gene match: 5. Germline-derived CDR1 and CDR2 are SGHNT and YYREEE (reference sequence). The CDR3 sequence: CASSPGTTDTQYF. In DNA form, the CDR3 reads TGTGCCAGCAGCCCGGGGACTACCGATACGCAGTATTTT. Looking up the rest from reference TRBV5-4 and TRBJ2-3 gives the full variable domain: ETGVTQSPTHLIKTRGQQVTLRCSSQSGHNTVSWYQQALGQGPQFIFQYYREEENGRGNFPPRFSGLQFPNYSSELNVNALELDDSALYLCASSPGTTDTQYFGPGTRLTVL.

The chain recombines TRBV5-6 with TRBJ2-7; D is possibly TRBD2 (6 bases). The V gene lost 0 bases and the J gene lost 2 bases, with 9 bases spanning the gap. Germline V gene lookup returns CDR1 SGHDT and CDR2 YYEEEE. The CDR3 has 14 residues. This CDR3 reads CASSLDRGTYEQYF. The CDR3 DNA reads TGTGCCAGCAGCTTGGACCGGGGGACCTACGAGCAGTACTTC. Drawing the rest from reference TRBV5-6 and TRBJ2-7, the complete variable domain is DAGVTQSPTHLIKTRGQQVTLRCSPKSGHDTVSWYQQALGQGPQFIFQYYEEEERQRGNFPDRFSGHQFPNYSSELNVNALLLGDSALYLCASSLDRGTYEQYFGPGTRLTVT.

The chain combines TRBV4-1 with TRBJ1-5; TRBD1 matches at 9 bases. The junction had 1 base not matched to a gene; V was cut back by 3 bases and J by 4 bases. The CDR3 contains 14 residues. Looked up from germline, CDR1 is MGHRA and CDR2 is YSYEKL. CDR3 bases: TGCGCCAGCAGCCAGGGGACAGGGAATCAGCCCCAGCATTTT. Translated: CASSQGTGNQPQHF.

This chain connects TRBV29-1 to TRBJ2-2, with D possibly being TRBD1 (6 bases). V was cut by 6 bases and J by 6 bases, with 8 bases left in between. This CDR3 is 11 amino acids long. Germline-derived CDR1 and CDR2 are SQVTM and ANQGSEA. CDR3: CSVTGPGELFF. In DNA form, the CDR3 reads TGCAGCGTCACAGGGCCCGGGGAGCTGTTTTTT.

V gene TRBV9 combines with J gene TRBJ2-3; 11 nucleotides line up with TRBD2. Germline CDR1 reads SGDLS; CDR2 reads YYNGEE. The CDR3 length is 18 residues. Germline trimming cut 4 bases from V and 6 bases from J; bases unmatched to any gene: 16. The CDR3 DNA sequence: TGTGCCAGCAGCCCCCCATCGTCTAGCGGGAGGAAGGCCGATACGCAGTATTTT. Residues: CASSPPSSSGRKADTQYF.